A selection of T cell receptor beta chains follows, all from one sample in a study of CD8+CD57+ T cells in acquired aplastic anemia. MiXCR, run by TCRdb on the reads, gives a single entry per CDR3 protein. Altogether approximately 81,000 distinct CDR3 sequences are present, under 50% being singletons, with the ten largest covering 66%. The sequenced sample was sorted CD4+, CD8+, or CD8+CD57+ T cells (not recorded which) from PBMCs. All receptors derive from a human donor in good health, serving as a control. Each CDR3 is given without its conserved first and last residue.

TRBJ1-6	TRBV2	ASTGTGDNSPLH
TRBJ1-1	TRBV10-3	AISEGFNTEAF
TRBJ1-6	TRBV6-5	ASSSTTGGNSPLH
TRBJ1-3	TRBV20-1	SAPGQGAFGNTIY
TRBJ2-1	TRBV12-3/TRBV12-4	ASSWGYEQF
TRBJ2-3	TRBV25-1	ASSSGLEAPY
TRBJ2-2	TRBV7-6	ASSPGSNTGELF
TRBJ1-3	TRBV15	ATSREFVEVSGNTIY
TRBJ2-3	TRBV2	ASRGRQGASTDTQY
TRBJ1-1	TRBV6-1	ASSTYDRAPEAF
TRBJ1-2	TRBV4-1	ASSQGPTGNYGYT
TRBJ2-2	TRBV6-2/TRBV6-3	ASSYYSVNTGELF
TRBJ2-3	TRBV10-1	ASSDRLAVGDTQY
TRBJ2-3	TRBV20-1	SARETGTATDTQY
TRBJ2-7	TRBV7-6	ASSPGLHYEQY
TRBJ2-1	TRBV15	ATSRDTSGAYEQF
TRBJ2-1	TRBV6-2/TRBV6-3	ASSYTSGYNEQL
TRBJ2-7	TRBV7-2	ASSLDSGRVHEQY
TRBJ2-3	TRBV15	ATSRGGWDTDTQY
TRBJ2-7	TRBV19	ASSIDRWMPEEEQY
TRBJ1-2	TRBV20-1	SAREVGTGVANYGYT
TRBJ1-2	TRBV15	ATSRVAEYGYT
TRBJ2-7	TRBV7-6	ASSLAGVPAGSYEQY
TRBJ2-1	TRBV19	ASSLHEEGEQF
TRBJ2-7	TRBV19	ASSRTENFYEQY
TRBJ2-1	TRBV6-1	ASSNSAYNEQF
TRBJ2-1	TRBV30	AWGVSEQF
TRBJ2-2	TRBV6-4	ASSATGLNTGELF
TRBJ1-2	TRBV24-1	ATSSYGTGVVGGYT
TRBJ2-3	TRBV24-1	ATSEGTIPTDTQY
TRBJ1-1	TRBV12-3/TRBV12-4	ASSPNTEAF
TRBJ2-7	TRBV4-2	ASSHTTGTSGYEQY